The 16 T cell receptor beta chains listed next were all sequenced from one sample in a study of cytomegalovirus exposure and HLA in healthy donors. The PCR ran on 60 Vbeta and 13 Jbeta primers. Method: immunoSEQ multiplex PCR; TCRdb's copy keeps in-frame clones and lacks some. Among roughly 150,000 clones listed, approximately 78% were seen once. Sequencing was carried out using PBMCs. These receptors were collected from a male donor in good health and CMV-seronegative.

V usage is TRBV15 and J usage is TRBJ2-5; weak D call: TRBD2 (7 bases). CDR1 is LNHNV and CDR2 is YYDKDF in the germline V gene (reference sequence). The CDR3 runs 15 residues. Trimming shortened V by 1 base and J by 5 bases, and 14 bases separated the two germline ends. CDR3 in amino acids: CATSRVGGAGETQYF. The DNA of the CDR3 is TGTGCCACCAGCAGAGTAGGGGGGGCCGGGGAGACCCAGTACTTC.

This chain connects TRBV9 to TRBJ2-3; possibly TRBD1 or TRBD2 for D (5 bases each). This CDR3 spans 14 amino acids. Germline assignment: CDR1 SGDLS and CDR2 YYNGEE. Trimming left V 4 bases short and J 0 bases short, with 9 bases between. The CDR3 loop is CASSLGESTDTQYF. The CDR3 bases are TGTGCCAGCAGCTTAGGGGAGAGCACAGATACGCAGTATTTT.

This chain uses TRBV19 with TRBJ2-7; possibly TRBD1 for D (6 bases). The CDR3 has 13 amino acids. With 0 bases removed from V and 3 bases from J, the gap between germline ends came to 6 bases. Germline V gene lookup returns CDR1 LNHDA and CDR2 SQIVND (reference sequence). CDR3 DNA sequence: TGTGCCAGTAGTATAGACAGGGGCTACGAGCAGTACTTC. Translation gives CASSIDRGYEQYF.

The chain couples TRBV7-3 to TRBJ2-1; 11 nucleotides line up with TRBD2. The J segment lost 4 bases and the V segment lost 5 bases, leaving 13 bases of the junction unmatched. Germline V gene data show CDR1 as SGHTA and CDR2 as FQGTGA. CDR3 length equals 18 residues. CDR3 DNA: TGTGCCAGCAGCCCTCTAGCCCCTAGCGGGGGGCCGTACAATGAGCAGTTCTTC. This codes for CASSPLAPSGGPYNEQFF.

This clone came up once. The J gene is TRBJ2-2, the V gene TRBV7-3; 9 bases align to TRBD2. The CDR3 is 16 amino acids. Germline lookup yields CDR1 SGHTA and CDR2 FQGTGA. With V trimmed by 0 bases and J by 1 base, 0 bases remained unmatched. The CDR3 coding sequence is TGTGCCAGCAGCTTAACGACTAGCGGGAACACCGGGGAGCTGTTTTTT. This codes for CASSLTTSGNTGELFF.

Points on this clone: Other DNA sequences of this sample code for an identical CDR3. The rearrangement uses TRBV9 and TRBJ2-3; 8 nucleotides agree with TRBD1. Trimming at V came to 0 bases and at J to 1 base, leaving 4 bases not matched to a gene. CDR3 length: 16 amino acids. Germline CDR1 SGDLS, CDR2 YYNGEE. In DNA, the CDR3 is TGTGCCAGCAGCGTAGATTCAGGGGGCGGCACAGATACGCAGTATTTT. This codes for CASSVDSGGGTDTQYF.

The genes are TRBV7-2 and TRBJ2-1; 11 bases fit TRBD2. The CDR3 has 16 residues. Germline loops: CDR1 SGHTA, CDR2 FQGNSA. Unmatched junction bases numbered 8, after V lost 8 bases and J lost 2 bases. This chain's CDR3 is CASAYGSGRAYNEQFF. The CDR3 coding sequence is TGTGCCAGCGCCTATGGTAGCGGGAGGGCCTACAATGAGCAGTTCTTC. The whole variable domain, filled in from reference TRBV7-2 and TRBJ2-1, reads GAGVSQSPSNKVTEKGKDVELRCDPISGHTALYWYRQSLGQGLEFLIYFQGNSAPDKSGLPSDRFSAERTGGSVSTLTIQRTQQEDSAVYLCASAYGSGRAYNEQFFGPGTRLTVL.

This clone was detected a few times. V is TRBV28 and J is TRBJ2-5; 12 nucleotides agree with TRBD2. V shed 10 bases, J shed 8 bases, and the junction held 14 bases outside the gene matches. CDR3 size: 15 residues. Germline CDR1 reads MDHEN; CDR2 reads SYDVKM. In DNA, the CDR3 is TGTGCCACCCTGACTAGCGGGAGATATCAAGGAACCCAGTACTTC. It is translated as CATLTSGRYQGTQYF.

The CDR3 bases are TGTGCCAGCAGTGTACAGGGTGGAAACACCATATATTTT. Translated, it gives CASSVQGGNTIYF. This rearrangement joins TRBV28 to TRBJ1-3; a possible D gene is TRBD1 (6 bases). The CDR3 loop spans 13 amino acids. Germline V gives CDR1 MDHEN, CDR2 SYDVKM. Trimming removed 5 bases at V and 3 bases at J, with 8 bases between.

The chain has TRBV11-2 and TRBJ2-5; TRBD2 aligns across 10 bases. This CDR3 has 16 residues. Trimming cost V 2 bases and J 5 bases; bases outside gene matches: 8. Germline assignment: CDR1 SGHAT and CDR2 FQNNGV. In DNA, the CDR3 is TGTGCCAGCAGCTTAATAAGGACTAGCGGCACGGAGACCCAGTACTTC. It translates to CASSLIRTSGTETQYF.

The chain recombines TRBV4-3 with TRBJ1-2; 7 positions match TRBD1. The V gene's germline CDR1 is LGHNA and CDR2 YSLEER. The CDR3 extends over 16 amino acids. J lost 0 bases, V lost 0 bases, and 4 bases had no gene match. CDR3 nucleotide sequence: TGCGCCAGCAGCCAAGAACAGGGGCCTACTAACTATGGCTACACCTTC. It is translated as CASSQEQGPTNYGYTF.

V is TRBV6-6 and J is TRBJ1-1, with TRBD1 identical over 9 bases. The CDR3 consists of 11 residues. The V gene end was trimmed by 6 bases and the J gene end by 12 bases; junction bases not matched to a gene: 5. Germline V CDR1 and CDR2: MNHNY, SVGAGI (reference sequence). The DNA of the CDR3 is TGTGCCAGCAGAGAGGACAGGGGCTCTTTCTTT. This encodes CASREDRGSFF.

The chain carries TRBV4-1 and TRBJ1-2; 10 nucleotides align to TRBD1. The V gene end was trimmed by 3 bases and the J gene end by 8 bases; junction bases not matched to a gene: 6. Germline-derived CDR1 and CDR2 are MGHRA and YSYEKL. CDR3 length equals 14 residues. CDR3 in amino acids: CASSQLGTGVGYTF. In DNA form, the CDR3 reads TGCGCCAGCAGCCAGCTAGGGACAGGGGTCGGCTACACCTTC.

The V gene is TRBV7-9, the J gene TRBJ1-3; TRBD1 aligns across 10 bases. Germline assignment: CDR1 SEHNR and CDR2 FQNEAQ (reference sequence). Trimming took 5 bases from V and 7 from J; bases not matched to a gene: 8. This CDR3 region has 15 residues. Here the CDR3 reads CASSPGQGRMNTIYF. Written as DNA, the CDR3 is TGTGCCAGCAGCCCGGGACAGGGGAGGATGAACACCATATATTTT.

The chain uses TRBV12-5 and TRBJ2-5; TRBD2 matches at 10 bases. Losses at the gene ends were 0 bases for V and 5 bases for J; bases not matched to a gene: 6. CDR3 size: 16 residues. Germline assignment: CDR1 LGHNT and CDR2 FRNRAP. The CDR3 DNA is TGTGCTAGTGGTTTGGTAAGCGGGGGGGTTCTCGAGACCCAGTACTTC. Translating it yields CASGLVSGGVLETQYF. The full variable domain, its missing parts supplied by reference TRBV12-5 and TRBJ2-5, is DARVTQTPRHKVTEMGQEVTMRCQPILGHNTVFWYRQTMMQGLELLAYFRNRAPLDDSGMPKDRFSAEMPDATLATLKIQPSEPRDSAVYFCASGLVSGGVLETQYFGPGTRLLVL.

The rearrangement links TRBV4-2 to TRBJ2-7, with TRBD1 identical over 7 bases. This CDR3 is built from 16 residues. The germline V gene has CDR1 LGHNA and CDR2 YNFKEQ. The junction had 5 bases not matched to a gene; V was cut back by 0 bases and J by 0 bases. In nucleotides, the CDR3 is TGTGCCAGCAGCCAAGATTTGGGGACAGACTCCTACGAGCAGTACTTC. Translated: CASSQDLGTDSYEQYF.